This TCR beta chain was sequenced in a study of beta chain features in type 1 diabetes (dated by TCRdb to the late 2010s). Looking at the study overall: Mean age, gender distribution, total cell number and subset yield were not different between patients and healthy donors. A total of 107,917,701 sorted cells were examined across all samples, and the number of cells per subset was strongly correlated with RNA yield. In the study, recently diagnosed type 1 diabetes patients and matched healthy donors were compared on the TCRB repertoires of their sorted circulating CD4+ T cell subsets. Regulatory and stem cell-like memory subsets were obtained from only 8 patients and about eight healthy donors, while naive and central memory subsets were obtained from all 30 or so donors. The paper's findings and limits, for the study overall: Because cDNA was sequenced instead of genomic DNA, highly expressing activated cells could be over-represented, though the groups showed no difference in activation or CD3 levels. Because the HLA sub-analyses included only small numbers of individuals, any influence of HLA type on TCRB rearrangement was left unresolved. The naive, central memory and regulatory TCRB repertoires appeared to resemble one another more closely among patients than among healthy donors. At VDJ recombination sites, type 1 diabetes patients had fewer insertions and more deleted nucleotides, which implies abnormalities in thymic rearrangement. Type 1 diabetes patients showed a moderate but significant shortening of TCRB CDR3 length in all four CD4+ subsets. Shorter templates might have been favored by PCR, but patient and control samples were amplified and corrected together, so both groups would have been affected equally by any skew.

This clone was counted between two and nine times. There is no known antigen for this receptor. No much larger clonotype is one base removed from it; base qualities were not supplied. All of the isolated RNA was reverse transcribed with the High Capacity cDNA Reverse Transcription Kit, so expressed TCRB transcripts were sequenced. Deep immunoSEQ sequencing was performed on naive, central memory and regulatory T cell samples, with an average of roughly 3.5 million total reads per sample. Sorted cells were lysed in RLT buffer, and RNA was extracted using DNase-treated RNeasy Micro or Mini kits according to cell number. Each cell subset was processed on its own to prevent cross-contamination, while patient and healthy donor samples were processed together. TCRB sequences were amplified from cDNA with the immunoSEQ multiplex PCR, producing 87-bp fragments spanning the CDR3 region. The amplicons were sequenced using the Illumina HiSeq platform. Regarding the original processing steps: Synthetic template baselines were used to correct PCR bias computationally, reads within Hamming distance 2 were collapsed, and singletons that could not be merged were discarded. By aligning reads against IMGT, V, D and J genes, CDR3 length, and insertions or deletions at six rearrangement sites were assigned. Within each subset, clonotype counts were normalized to sorted cell number, and only after that were true diversity and Gini coefficients computed with the tcR R package. The overlap coefficient, calculated on TCRB nucleotide sequences, was used to quantify repertoire sharing. As a proxy for the pre-selection repertoire, out-of-frame TCRB sequences from naive cells were analyzed. The clones in this table, taken by TCRdb from immuneACCESS, are in-frame only. Not every clone is retained; where verified, under half of the shortfall comes from an unresolved V gene, and the cause of the rest is unknown. V and J calls and clone size are those listed in that table; D and trimming were worked out from the DNA. The sample table records just under 150,000 clones; 10% of these occur just once. Less than 1.5% of the sample is taken by the ten largest.

Each donor gave one peripheral blood draw, averaging around 0.11 L, which was collected into heparinised tubes. A BD FACSAria II was used to sort naive, central memory, regulatory and stem cell-like memory CD4+ T cells with a panel that included CD45RO, CCR7, CD25, CD127, CD95 and CD27. Purity was above 95% for every sorted population. PBMCs were isolated immediately by Lymphoprep density gradient centrifugation and stained directly without culture. So that batch effects would be minimized, each experiment stained and sorted samples in pairs, pairing one healthy donor with one patient. Trimming removed 1 base from V and 2 bases from J, leaving 8 bases between the germline ends. From the cysteine through the phenylalanine, the CDR3 covers 15 amino acids. Only the CDR3 part of the read is kept: 45 bases, read in frame from the first base. The germline V gene yields MDHEN for CDR1 and SYDVKM for CDR2.

The receptor was derived from a man aged 18-30 years in good health. This chain joins TRBV28 to TRBJ2-2; the D gene lacks a confident call. The sample taken for sequencing was naive CD4+ T cells from blood. What the cell subset or site label conveys for this sample: true naive CD4+ T cells. The CDR3: CASSLSAYNTGELFF. In nucleotide form, the sequence is TGTGCCAGCAGTTTATCAGCGTATAACACCGGGGAGCTGTTTTTT.